The sample holds a few counts of the clone carrying this TCR beta chain. What it binds is not known. The data derive from a study of T cells in tuberculosis. Study at large: The T cells targeted glucose monomycolate, a mycobacterial lipid, via CD1B. A South African cohort included IGRA-negative adolescents, latently infected IGRA-positive adolescents and adults with active tuberculosis.

Germline CDR1 MGHDK, CDR2 SYGVNS. Trimming removed 6 bases at V and 0 bases at J, with 9 bases between. This CDR3 is 14 amino acids long. Here immunoSEQ multiplex PCR was the method, and the copy in TCRdb shows in-frame clones only, minus some. The table includes 24,000 or so clones, 95% to 96% detected once. Study-level results: Smaller alpha distances in active tuberculosis partly reflected shorter CDR3-alpha lengths.

The rearrangement uses TRBV25-1 and TRBJ1-3; no reliable D call. The sample comprised PBMCs. The clonotype comes from a donor aged 10 to 29 with latent tuberculosis or without tuberculosis infection. CDR3 loop: CASSELSSGNTIYF. The CDR3 DNA sequence: TGTGCCAGCAGCGAACTTTCCTCTGGAAACACCATATATTTT.